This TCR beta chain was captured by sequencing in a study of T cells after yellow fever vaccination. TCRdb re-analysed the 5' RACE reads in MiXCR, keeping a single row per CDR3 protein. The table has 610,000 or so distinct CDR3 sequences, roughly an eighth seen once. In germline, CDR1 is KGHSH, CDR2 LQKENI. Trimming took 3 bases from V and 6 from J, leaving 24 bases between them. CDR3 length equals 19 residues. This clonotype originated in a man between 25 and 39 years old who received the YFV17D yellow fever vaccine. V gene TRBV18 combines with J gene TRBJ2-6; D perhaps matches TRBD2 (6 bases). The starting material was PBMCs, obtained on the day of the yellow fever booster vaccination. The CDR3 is CASSPLPPDPLREANVLTF. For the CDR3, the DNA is TGTGCCAGCTCACCCCTCCCCCCCGATCCCCTGCGGGAGGCCAACGTCCTGACTTTC.